What follows are 7 T cell receptor beta chains derived from one specimen sequenced in a study of cytomegalovirus exposure and HLA in healthy donors (dated by TCRdb to the late 2010s). Library preparation employed the immunoSEQ multiplex PCR assay. A mixture of 60 forward primers for TCR Vbeta segments and 13 reverse primers for TCR Jbeta segments was used in the multiplex PCR. In TCRdb, the immuneACCESS table is reduced to in-frame sequences with V and J assigned. These tables do not hold every clone; where another copy was compared, an unresolved V gene accounts for under half, and the others remain unexplained. The sample profile shows 130,000 to 150,000 clones; around 75% of them were found once. Clones ranked in the top ten supply about 3.4% of the sample. The specimen sequenced was PBMCs. The receptors were sampled from a female donor in good health and CMV-seronegative.

This chain links TRBV5-1 with TRBJ1-1; 7 nucleotides match TRBD1. The CDR3 runs to 14 residues. Germline V gene sequence: CDR1 SGHRS, CDR2 YFSETQ. J lost 1 base, V lost 4 bases, and 4 bases had no gene match. The CDR3, as DNA: TGCGCCAGCAGCCGACAGGGCCCGAACACTGAAGCTTTCTTT. It is translated as CASSRQGPNTEAFF.

The chain joins TRBV4-3 to TRBJ2-7, with 12 positions matching TRBD2. Trimming took 4 bases from V and 4 from J; bases not matched to a gene: 2. The germline V gene has CDR1 LGHNA and CDR2 YSLEER. The CDR3 runs to 14 residues. The CDR3 region is CASSRTSGIYEQYF. The CDR3 coding sequence is TGCGCCAGCAGCCGGACTAGCGGGATATACGAGCAGTACTTC.

Worth noting for this clone: At one end, the junction sequence differs from germline, possibly due to a read error. The chain couples TRBV7-9 to TRBJ1-2; D may be TRBD1 (5 bases). CDR3 size: 13 residues. The germline V gene has CDR1 SEHNR and CDR2 FQNEAQ (reference sequence). The CDR3 bases are TGTTCCAGCAGCTTAGGGGCTTTAGGTGGCTACACCTTC. Protein: CSSSLGALGGYTF.

CDR3 nucleotide sequence: TGCAGCGTTGAAGAGGGGACAGGGGGCGCGGCGCAGTATTTT. Protein sequence: CSVEEGTGGAAQYF. J is TRBJ2-3 and V is TRBV29-1; 12 bases align to TRBD1. Germline CDR1 reads SQVTM; CDR2 reads ANQGSEA. The CDR3 runs to 14 residues. Trimming at V came to 0 bases and at J to 10 bases, leaving 5 bases not matched to a gene.

The chain links TRBV7-2 to TRBJ2-3, with 7 bases matching TRBD1. With 1 base clipped from V and 14 bases from J, the junction kept 9 bases outside the gene matches. Germline V gene data show CDR1 as SGHTA and CDR2 as FQGNSA. The length of the CDR3 is 13 residues. The CDR3 here is CASSLVVGRGRYF. CDR3 coding DNA: TGTGCCAGCAGCTTAGTGGTGGGCAGGGGGAGGTATTTT.

This clone was seen only a few times. This sequence joins TRBV29-1 and TRBJ1-1, with TRBD1 as a possible D gene (6 bases). Trimming removed 2 bases at V and 2 bases at J, with 12 bases between. Per germline, CDR1 SQVTM and CDR2 ANQGSEA. The CDR3 length is 14 residues. CDR3 nucleotides: TGCAGCGTTGAATATTCGGGACACAACACTGAAGCTTTCTTT. This encodes CSVEYSGHNTEAFF.

The V gene is TRBV30, the J gene TRBJ1-4, with no clear D. This CDR3 region has 14 residues. Germline CDR1 GTSNPN, CDR2 SVGIG (reference sequence). The ends were cut back, 4 bases at V and 7 bases at J, with 16 bases in the middle. The CDR3 DNA follows: TGTGCCTGGAACCGCGCGAAAGATAGTGAAAAACTGTTTTTT. It encodes CAWNRAKDSEKLFF. The variable domain in full, with the rest retrieved from reference TRBV30 and TRBJ1-4, is SQTIHQWPATLVQPVGSPLSLECTVEGTSNPNLYWYRQAAGRGLQLLFYSVGIGQISSEVPQNLSASRPQDRQFILSSKKLLLSDSGFYLCAWNRAKDSEKLFFGSGTQLSVL.